Reported below is one T cell receptor beta chain. Its specificity is not known. Repertoires were generated with immunoSEQ multiplex PCR, while TCRdb's copy carries only in-frame clones and drops some. The sample has fewer than 35,000 clones; roughly 77% are singletons. Germline V CDR1 and CDR2: SQVTM, ANQGSEA. V was pared by 1 base and J by 3 bases, with 9 bases between. This CDR3 is built from 13 residues. Prior to sequencing, the ViraFEST assay stimulated PBMC with viral peptide pools, which expanded the antigen-specific CD4+ T cells. Following culture for roughly 10 days, CD4+ T cells were isolated. Participants completed two doses of the BNT162b2 or mRNA-1273 vaccine. Every well got 1.5 million to 2.5 million PBMC, which were grown with about 10 IU/ml IL-2 and 10 ug/ml peptides. In the cultures, half the medium was exchanged for IL-2 medium on days 3 and 7. This specimen belongs to a study of vaccination effects on CD4 cells after COVID-19. Study overall: Samples were taken post-vaccine, and their median timing was 72 days after the second dose.

Study findings and constraints: The vaccine-induced clones of healthy vaccinees included only 1 of 255 that cross-reacted with common cold coronaviruses.

This TCR was recovered from a human donor who received a COVID-19 vaccine. The rearrangement uses TRBV29-1 and TRBJ1-2; D is ambiguous. The specimen comprised CD4+ T cells from PBMCs cultured with HCoV-229E spike peptides, sampled after COVID-19 vaccination. In DNA, the CDR3 is TGCAGCGTTGAAGGAGGATCAGACTATGGCTACACCTTC. Residues: CSVEGGSDYGYTF.